The sequence of this T cell receptor (beta chain) was determined in a study of identifying expanded T cells in peripheral blood (dated by TCRdb to about 2019). Regarding the research as a whole: Separate aliquots of the same genomic DNA pool were sequenced to produce technical replicates, and four replicates were compared in pairs.

V is trimmed back by 1 base and J by 7 bases, and the junction contains 6 bases that no gene match accounts for. The CDR3 has 15 amino acids, counting the end cysteine and phenylalanine. CDR3 DNA is the only sequence kept; it has 45 bases, read in frame from the first base. The germline V gene yields SGHTA for CDR1 and FQGNSA for CDR2. The immunoSEQ Assay, which relies on bias-controlled multiplex PCR amplification of genomic DNA, was used to profile TCRbeta CDR3 regions. Processing in the source paper ran as follows. The absolute abundance of each unique TCRbeta CDR3 region was quantified after sequences were collapsed and filtered. Two models were used to test differential abundance: a binomial model (Fisher-equivalent) and a beta-binomial model that adds time-dependent variance fitted from healthy donors. Clones with fewer than 5 combined templates were removed, and a clone was called differentially abundant if the clone's Benjamini-Hochberg FDR was below 0.01. In the beta-binomial model, variance was expressed as a function of the total template count across the two samples, in the form v = (b*log(k)+a)^2. TCRdb re-hosts the immuneACCESS table, in-frame sequences only. Its copies lack some clones; in the studies checked, an unresolved V gene accounts for under half of them, and the cause for the rest is not known. V and J calls and clone size follow that table, whereas D and trimming were derived from the DNA. This sample gives more than 90,000 clones in total; 70% to 90% of them show up just once. The ten largest make up about a sixth of the sample.

In the case of this clone: The antigen it binds to is not known. Per-base quality was not reported, and no clone a single base away is much larger than it.

No immune events such as infections were documented for the healthy donors during the collection period. To calibrate time-dependent variance in a beta-binomial model of T-cell clone differential abundance, blood repertoires from healthy donors were used as a training cohort. The training cohort was composed of around ten healthy donors, 3 female and 7 male. On average the donors were around 45 years old, and their ages spanned about 29 to 65 years. Whole blood from each healthy donor was obtained from a commercial supplier and was collected at three time points approximately 15 days apart. For immunosequencing, genomic DNA was extracted from unsorted whole blood. The paper's findings and limits, for the study overall: Approximately 1.1 differentially abundant clones were flagged by the binomial model between technical replicates, whereas about 15 and 19 were flagged over approximately two weeks and four weeks, respectively. Across all healthy donors, variance in clone template counts between approximately 2-week samples was found to increase significantly with total template count. Across all healthy-donor time intervals, the beta-binomial model significantly cut both the number of clones called differentially abundant and the false-positive rate. It was expected by the authors that biological variance in healthy repertoires might increase further over much longer intervals, such as months to years.

The chain is assembled from TRBV7-2 and TRBJ1-4; TRBD1 lines up with 7 middle nucleotides. Sequencing was carried out using blood. The receptor comes from a person aged 18 to 75 in good health. The CDR3 amino acid sequence is: CASSLVGRGGEKLFF. The bases are TGTGCCAGCAGCTTAGTTGGCAGGGGGGGTGAAAAACTGTTTTTT.